The T cell receptor beta chain described here comes from a study of identical twins. The sample holds a few counts of this clonotype. Its antigen is unidentified. Each CDR3 protein is one row after TCRdb ran MiXCR on the 5' RACE reads. In the table there are approximately 500,000 distinct CDR3 sequences, 20% to 25% of which are singletons. General study points: Cord blood beta clonotypes present at high abundance carried fewer insertions; no such pattern appeared in memory repertoires.

The CDR3 has 14 residues. V lost 4 bases to trimming and J lost 8 bases, with 14 bases between them. The same data also contributed to another study, on T cells expressing NK-cell markers. As reported in that work: In sorted CD3+CD56+NKG2C+, CD3+CD56+NKG2C- and CD3+CD56-NKG2C+ T cells, TCR beta repertoires were obtained. Sorting of alpha-beta TCR T cells alone was achieved in several experiments with an anti-gamma-delta TCR antibody. These clonotypes also led the CD3+CD56-NKG2C+ fraction in several donors.

The chain links TRBV12-3 or TRBV12-4 to TRBJ1-4; tentative D call: TRBD1 (5 bases). This TCR derives from a woman aged 18-29 years in good health. The sequencing input was CD4+ T cells sorted from blood. CDR3 sequence (DNA): TGTGCCAGCAGTTCCCGGGAAGGGGTCGAAAAACTGTTTTTT. As protein: CASSSREGVEKLFF.